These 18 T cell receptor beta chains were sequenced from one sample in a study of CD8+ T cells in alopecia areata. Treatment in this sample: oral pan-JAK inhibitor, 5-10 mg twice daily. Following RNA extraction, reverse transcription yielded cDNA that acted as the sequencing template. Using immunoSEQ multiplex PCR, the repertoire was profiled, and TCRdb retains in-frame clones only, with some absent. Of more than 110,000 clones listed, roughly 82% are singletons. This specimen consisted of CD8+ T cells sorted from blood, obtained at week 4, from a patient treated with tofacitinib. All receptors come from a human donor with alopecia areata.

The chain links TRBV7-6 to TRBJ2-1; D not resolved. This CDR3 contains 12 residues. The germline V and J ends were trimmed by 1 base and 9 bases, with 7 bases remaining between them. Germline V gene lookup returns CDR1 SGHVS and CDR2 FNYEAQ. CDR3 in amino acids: CASSLGTVEQFF. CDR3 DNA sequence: TGTGCCAGCAGCTTAGGGACGGTTGAGCAGTTCTTC.

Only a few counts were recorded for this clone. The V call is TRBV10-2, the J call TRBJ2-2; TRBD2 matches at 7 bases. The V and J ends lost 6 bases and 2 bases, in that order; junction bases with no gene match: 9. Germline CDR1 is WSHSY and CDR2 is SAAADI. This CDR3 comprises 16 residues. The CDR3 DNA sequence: TGCGCCAGCAGGTTACTGGCGGGGGATAACACCGGGGAGCTGTTTTTT. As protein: CASRLLAGDNTGELFF.

The CDR3: CASSRGQGSDEQFF. The CDR3 nucleotides are TGTGCCAGCTCACGCGGACAGGGGAGCGATGAGCAGTTCTTC. This rearrangement joins TRBV18 to TRBJ2-1, with TRBD1 identical over 9 bases. The trim removed 4 bases at V and 8 bases at J, leaving 6 bases unmatched. Germline V gene lookup returns CDR1 KGHSH and CDR2 LQKENI. The CDR3 extends over 14 amino acids.

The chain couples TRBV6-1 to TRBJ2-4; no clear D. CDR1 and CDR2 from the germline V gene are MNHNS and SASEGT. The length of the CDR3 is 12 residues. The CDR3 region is CSSQLGKNIQYF. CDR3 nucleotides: TGTTCATCCCAGCTAGGCAAAAACATTCAGTACTTC.

CDR3 DNA: TGTGCCAGCAGTTACTCAAGCACCTACGAGCAGTACTTC. This gives the protein CASSYSSTYEQYF. The rearrangement joins TRBV6-5 to TRBJ2-7; no definite D call. CDR1 and CDR2 from the germline V gene are MNHEY and SVGAGI. V gave up 0 bases and J gave up 2 bases, with 5 bases separating them. CDR3 length: 13 amino acids.

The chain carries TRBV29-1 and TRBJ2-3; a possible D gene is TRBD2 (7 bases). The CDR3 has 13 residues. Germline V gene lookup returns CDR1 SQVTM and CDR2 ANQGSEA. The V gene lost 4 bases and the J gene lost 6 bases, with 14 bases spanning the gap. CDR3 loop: CSVGRGAGDTQYF. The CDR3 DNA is TGCAGCGTTGGCCGGGGGGCTGGCGATACGCAGTATTTT.

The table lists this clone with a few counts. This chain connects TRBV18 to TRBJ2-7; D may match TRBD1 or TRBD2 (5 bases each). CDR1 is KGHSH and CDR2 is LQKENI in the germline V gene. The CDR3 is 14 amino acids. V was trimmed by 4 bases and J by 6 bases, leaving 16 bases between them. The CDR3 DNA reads TGTGCCAGCTCACTTGGGCCGTCAGGGAGCGAGCAGTACTTC. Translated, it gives CASSLGPSGSEQYF.

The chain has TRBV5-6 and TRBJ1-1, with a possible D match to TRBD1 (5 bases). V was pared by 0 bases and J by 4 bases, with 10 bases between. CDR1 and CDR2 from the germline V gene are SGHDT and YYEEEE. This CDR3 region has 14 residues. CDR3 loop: CASSLGGSLTEAFF. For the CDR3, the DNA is TGTGCCAGCAGCTTGGGGGGCTCCCTCACTGAAGCTTTCTTT.

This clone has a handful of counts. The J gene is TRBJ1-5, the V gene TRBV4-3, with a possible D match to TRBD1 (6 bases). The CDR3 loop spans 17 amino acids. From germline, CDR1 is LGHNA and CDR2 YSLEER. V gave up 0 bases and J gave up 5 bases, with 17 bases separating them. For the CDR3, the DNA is TGCGCCAGCAGCCAAGATCGGGAGGGGGGGCCTGATCAGCCCCAGCATTTT. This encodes CASSQDREGGPDQPQHF.

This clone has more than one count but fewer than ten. CDR3 amino acids: CASSLGDFAREGYTF. In DNA form, the CDR3 reads TGCGCCAGCAGCTTGGGGGATTTTGCTCGGGAGGGCTACACCTTC. V usage is TRBV5-1 and J usage is TRBJ1-2; D not certain. V was clipped by 0 bases and J by 8 bases, with 17 bases between them. The CDR3 runs 15 residues. CDR1 SGHRS and CDR2 YFSETQ come from the germline V gene.

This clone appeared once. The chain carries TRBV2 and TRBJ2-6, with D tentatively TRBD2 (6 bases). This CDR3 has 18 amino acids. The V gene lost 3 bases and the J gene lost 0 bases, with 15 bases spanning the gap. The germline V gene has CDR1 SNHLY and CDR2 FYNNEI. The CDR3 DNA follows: TGTGCCAGCAGTGACGAGATAGCGGTGTTCTCTGGGGCCAACGTCCTGACTTTC. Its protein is CASSDEIAVFSGANVLTF.

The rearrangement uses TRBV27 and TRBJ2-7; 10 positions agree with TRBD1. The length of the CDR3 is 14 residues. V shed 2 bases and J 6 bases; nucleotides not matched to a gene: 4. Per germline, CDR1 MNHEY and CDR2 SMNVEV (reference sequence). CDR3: CASSLEGTGVEQYF. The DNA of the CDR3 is TGTGCCAGCAGTTTAGAAGGGACAGGGGTCGAGCAGTACTTC.

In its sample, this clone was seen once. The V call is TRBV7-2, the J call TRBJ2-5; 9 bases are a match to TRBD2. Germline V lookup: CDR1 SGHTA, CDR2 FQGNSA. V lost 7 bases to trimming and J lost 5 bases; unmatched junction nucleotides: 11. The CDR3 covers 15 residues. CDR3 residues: CASIPAGGSGETQYF. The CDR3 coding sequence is TGTGCCAGCATCCCAGCGGGGGGCTCGGGGGAGACCCAGTACTTC.

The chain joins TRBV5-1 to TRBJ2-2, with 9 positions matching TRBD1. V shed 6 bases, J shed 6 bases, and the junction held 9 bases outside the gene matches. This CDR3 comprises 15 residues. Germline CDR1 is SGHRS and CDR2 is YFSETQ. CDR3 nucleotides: TGCGCCAGCAAACCGGGACAGGGACAAGCCGGGGAGCTGTTTTTT. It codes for CASKPGQGQAGELFF. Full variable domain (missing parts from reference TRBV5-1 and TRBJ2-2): KAGVTQTPRYLIKTRGQQVTLSCSPISGHRSVSWYQQTPGQGLQFLFEYFSETQRNKGNFPGRFSGRQFSNSRSEMNVSTLELGDSALYLCASKPGQGQAGELFFGEGSRLTVL.

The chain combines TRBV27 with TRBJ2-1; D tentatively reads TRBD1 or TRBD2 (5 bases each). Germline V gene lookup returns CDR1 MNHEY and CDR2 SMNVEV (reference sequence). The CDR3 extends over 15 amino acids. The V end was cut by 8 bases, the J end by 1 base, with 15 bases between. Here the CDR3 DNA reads TGTGCCAGCGCTCAAGGGACGGTTTCCTACAATGAGCAGTTCTTC. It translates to CASAQGTVSYNEQFF.

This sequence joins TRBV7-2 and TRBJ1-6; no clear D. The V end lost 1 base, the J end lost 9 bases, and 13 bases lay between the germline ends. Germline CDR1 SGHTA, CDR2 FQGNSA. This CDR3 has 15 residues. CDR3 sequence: CASSLEGSLGSPLHF. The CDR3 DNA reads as TGTGCCAGCAGCTTAGAAGGGTCCCTGGGTTCACCCCTCCACTTT.

For the CDR3, the DNA is TGTGCCAGCACCCCTGACAGCTCCTACGAGCAGTACTTC. It encodes CASTPDSSYEQYF. This chain joins TRBV7-2 and TRBJ2-7, with D tentatively TRBD1 (5 bases). There are 13 residues in the CDR3. Between the trimmed V and J ends, which lost 7 bases and 0 bases, there was a span of 10 bases. Germline loops: CDR1 SGHTA, CDR2 FQGNSA. The full variable domain, with the rest looked up from reference TRBV7-2 and TRBJ2-7, is GAGVSQSPSNKVTEKGKDVELRCDPISGHTALYWYRQSLGQGLEFLIYFQGNSAPDKSGLPSDRFSAERTGGSVSTLTIQRTQQEDSAVYLCASTPDSSYEQYFGPGTRLTVT.

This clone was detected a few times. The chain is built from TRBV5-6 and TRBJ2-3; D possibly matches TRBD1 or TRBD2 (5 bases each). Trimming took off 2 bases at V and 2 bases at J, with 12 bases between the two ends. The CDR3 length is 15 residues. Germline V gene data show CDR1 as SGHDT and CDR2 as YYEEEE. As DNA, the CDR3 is TGTGCCAGCAGCTTTGGGACGGGAACCACAGATACGCAGTATTTT. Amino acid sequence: CASSFGTGTTDTQYF.